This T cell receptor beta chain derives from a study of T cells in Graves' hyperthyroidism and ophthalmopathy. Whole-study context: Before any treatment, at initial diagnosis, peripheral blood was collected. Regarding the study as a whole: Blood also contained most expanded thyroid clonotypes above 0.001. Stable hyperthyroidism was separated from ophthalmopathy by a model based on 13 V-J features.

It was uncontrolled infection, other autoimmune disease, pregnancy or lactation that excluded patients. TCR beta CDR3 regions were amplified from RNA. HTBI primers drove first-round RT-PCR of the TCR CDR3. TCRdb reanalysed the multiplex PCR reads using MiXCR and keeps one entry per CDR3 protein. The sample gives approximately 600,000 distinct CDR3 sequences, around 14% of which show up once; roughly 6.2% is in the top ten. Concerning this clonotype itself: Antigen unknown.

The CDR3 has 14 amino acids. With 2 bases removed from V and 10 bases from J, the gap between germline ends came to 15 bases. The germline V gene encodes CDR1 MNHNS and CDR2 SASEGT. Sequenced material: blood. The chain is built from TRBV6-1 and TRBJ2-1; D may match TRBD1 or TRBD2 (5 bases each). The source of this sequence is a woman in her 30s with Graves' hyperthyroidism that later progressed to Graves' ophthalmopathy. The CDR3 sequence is CASSETAEWDEQFF. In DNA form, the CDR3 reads TGTGCCAGCAGTGAAACAGCGGAGTGGGACGAGCAGTTCTTC.